The rows below give T cell receptor beta chains drawn from one sample of a study of Ad26.COV2.S vaccination and SARS-CoV-2 variants. Profiled with immunoSEQ multiplex PCR; TCRdb holds only in-frame clones, not every one. The data show about 420,000 clones, roughly 88% seen once. The sample consisted of peripheral blood, taken in a trial of Ad26.COV2.S vaccine versus placebo. The receptors were gathered from a person aged 18 to 65 who received the Ad26.COV2.S COVID-19 vaccine or a placebo. Each CDR3 is given without its conserved first and last residue.

v_call cdr3_aa
TRBV6-5 ASSPRVQNGYT
TRBV10-3 ATKDRGDEQY
TRBV28 ASSFPRPGLAIAKNIQY
TRBV4-2 ASSQESGLNTGELF
TRBV27 ASSLSPQQGAISPSEQY
TRBV6-2/TRBV6-3 ASSYLSGGTEAF
TRBV5-6 ASSLGGRNEQF
TRBV30 AWVLGNEKLF
TRBV6-2/TRBV6-3 ASSLGGPGTQY
TRBV27 ASSPINSPLH
TRBV28 ASSLGQDEKLF
TRBV4-3 ASSQDLGAGSNYGYT
TRBV7-2 ASSLGAGGNTGELF
TRBV6-5 ASSYSGQYYNEQF
TRBV12-3/TRBV12-4 ASSPGGRRF
TRBV20-1 SAHSERAQY
TRBV19 ASTTQTGIVNQPQH
TRBV5-1 ASSPSGGPQDTQY
TRBV9 ASSTSGTGVEKLF
TRBV6-5 ASKDRHVYNSPLH
TRBV7-2 ASSPGGRNTQY
TRBV5-4 ASSRRSKGGDEQY
TRBV6-5 ASSYVPSNEQF
TRBV27 ASSPTGVGQY
TRBV7-9 ASSLSGSRREGEQY
TRBV11-2 ASSLEHRGVDTEAF
TRBV9 ASSVASLAGGSGELF
TRBV4-1 ASSHEFDSEAF
TRBV2 ATSPGQSYRNQPQH
TRBV11-1 ASSLAQGSGTYEQY
TRBV3-1/TRBV3-2 ASRGDRGPSPNEQF
TRBV4-3 ASSQAGGLSTGELF
TRBV13 ASSLELGGYEQY
TRBV10-3 AIKEREGKHNEQF
TRBV4-3 ASSQLRGTGVANSPLH
TRBV11-2 ASSLVPEAF
TRBV10-2 ASSEGHPITYEQY
TRBV7-3 ASSSSGSPPYNEQY
TRBV7-9 ASSLALLGNEAF
TRBV2 ASTKGRTAVTDTQY
TRBV30 AWSVGTGGFTDTQY
TRBV5-4 ASSLVTANSPLH
TRBV7-2 ASSLYLGAGGELF
TRBV3-1/TRBV3-2 ASSQGRRGDGYT
TRBV4-3 ASSLSGGGIVEETQY
TRBV29-1 SVVGTGGVYGYT
TRBV5-6 ASSTGVGNIQY
TRBV3-1/TRBV3-2 ASSQLDRATGELF